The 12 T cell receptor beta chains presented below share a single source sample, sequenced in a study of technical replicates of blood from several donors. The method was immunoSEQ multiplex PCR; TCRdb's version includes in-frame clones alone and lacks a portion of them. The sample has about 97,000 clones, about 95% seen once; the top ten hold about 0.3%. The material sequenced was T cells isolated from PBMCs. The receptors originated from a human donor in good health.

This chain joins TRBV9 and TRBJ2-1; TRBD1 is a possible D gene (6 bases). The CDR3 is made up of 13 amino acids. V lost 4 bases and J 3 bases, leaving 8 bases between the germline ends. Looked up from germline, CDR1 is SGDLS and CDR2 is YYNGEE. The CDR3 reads CASSPDSYNEQFF. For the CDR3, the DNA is TGTGCCAGCAGCCCGGACAGCTACAATGAGCAGTTCTTC.

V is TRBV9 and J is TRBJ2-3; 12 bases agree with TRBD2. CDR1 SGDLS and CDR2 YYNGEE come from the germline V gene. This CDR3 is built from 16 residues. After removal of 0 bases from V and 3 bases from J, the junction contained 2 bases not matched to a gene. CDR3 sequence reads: CASSVGLAGGTDTQYF. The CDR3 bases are TGTGCCAGCAGCGTAGGCCTAGCGGGAGGGACAGATACGCAGTATTTT.

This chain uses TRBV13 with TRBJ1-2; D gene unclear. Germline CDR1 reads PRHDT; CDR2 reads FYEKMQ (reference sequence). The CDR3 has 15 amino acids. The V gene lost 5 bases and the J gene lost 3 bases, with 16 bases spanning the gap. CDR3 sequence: CASSLDTGWDYGYTF. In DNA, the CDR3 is TGTGCCAGCAGCCTCGATACCGGGTGGGACTATGGCTACACCTTC.

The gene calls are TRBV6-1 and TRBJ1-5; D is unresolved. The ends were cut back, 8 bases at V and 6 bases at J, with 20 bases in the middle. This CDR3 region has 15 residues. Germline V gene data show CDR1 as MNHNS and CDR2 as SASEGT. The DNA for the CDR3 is TGTGCCAGCTCTCAGACGGGCGTTAGCGGTCAGCCCCAGCATTTT. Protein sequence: CASSQTGVSGQPQHF.

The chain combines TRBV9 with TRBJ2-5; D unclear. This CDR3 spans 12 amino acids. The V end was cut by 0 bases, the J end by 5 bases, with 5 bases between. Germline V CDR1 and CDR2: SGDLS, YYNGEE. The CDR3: CASSVVLETQYF. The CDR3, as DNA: TGTGCCAGCAGCGTAGTCTTGGAGACCCAGTACTTC.

In DNA form, the CDR3 reads TGTGCTAGTGGTTTGGGGCTAGCGGAAAGCAATGAGCAGTTCTTC. Its protein is CASGLGLAESNEQFF. The chain links TRBV12-5 to TRBJ2-1; 7 nucleotides match TRBD2. The CDR3 is 15 amino acids. Germline V CDR1 and CDR2: LGHNT, FRNRAP. The V segment lost 1 base and the J segment 6 bases; nucleotides outside the gene matches: 6.

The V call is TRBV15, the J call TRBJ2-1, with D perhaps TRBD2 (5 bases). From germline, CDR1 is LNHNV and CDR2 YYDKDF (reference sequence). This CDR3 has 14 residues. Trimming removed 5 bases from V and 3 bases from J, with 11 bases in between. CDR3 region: CATSPSIDYNEQFF. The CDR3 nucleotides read TGTGCCACCAGCCCTAGCATAGACTACAATGAGCAGTTCTTC. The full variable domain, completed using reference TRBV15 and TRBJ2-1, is DAMVIQNPRYQVTQFGKPVTLSCSQTLNHNVMYWYQQKSSQAPKLLFHYYDKDFNNEADTPDNFQSRRPNTSFCFLDIRSPGLGDTAMYLCATSPSIDYNEQFFGPGTRLTVL.

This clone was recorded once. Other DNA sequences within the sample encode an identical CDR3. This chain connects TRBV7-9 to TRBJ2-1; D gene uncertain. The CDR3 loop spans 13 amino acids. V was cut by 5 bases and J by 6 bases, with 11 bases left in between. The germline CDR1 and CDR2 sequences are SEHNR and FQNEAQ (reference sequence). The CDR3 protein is CASSPKTSNEQFF. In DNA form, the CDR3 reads TGTGCCAGCAGCCCAAAGACATCCAATGAGCAGTTCTTC.

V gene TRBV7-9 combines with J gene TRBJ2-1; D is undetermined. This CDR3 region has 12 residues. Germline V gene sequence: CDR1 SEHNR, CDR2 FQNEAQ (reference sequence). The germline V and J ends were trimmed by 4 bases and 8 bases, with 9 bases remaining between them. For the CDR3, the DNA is TGTGCCAGCAGCTCGAGTCGGGATGAGCAGTTCTTC. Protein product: CASSSSRDEQFF.

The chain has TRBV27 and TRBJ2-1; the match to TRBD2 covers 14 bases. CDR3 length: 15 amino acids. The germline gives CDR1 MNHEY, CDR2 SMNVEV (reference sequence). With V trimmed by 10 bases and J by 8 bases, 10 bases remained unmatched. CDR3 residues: CATIEPGLAGDEQFF. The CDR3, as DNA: TGTGCCACCATAGAACCGGGACTAGCGGGAGATGAGCAGTTCTTC.

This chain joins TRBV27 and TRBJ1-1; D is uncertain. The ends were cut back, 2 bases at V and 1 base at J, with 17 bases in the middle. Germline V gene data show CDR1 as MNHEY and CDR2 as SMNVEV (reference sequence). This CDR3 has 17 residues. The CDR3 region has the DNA TGTGCCAGCAGTTTAAGAAGGCCTAATCGCGGGAACACTGAAGCTTTCTTT. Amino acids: CASSLRRPNRGNTEAFF.

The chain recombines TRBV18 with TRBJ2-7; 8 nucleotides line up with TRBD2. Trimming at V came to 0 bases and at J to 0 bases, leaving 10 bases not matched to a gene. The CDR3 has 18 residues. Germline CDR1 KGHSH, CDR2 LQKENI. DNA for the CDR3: TGTGCCAGCTCACCACCACAGGCCGGAAGCGGGAGCTCCTACGAGCAGTACTTC. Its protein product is CASSPPQAGSGSSYEQYF.